The 6 T cell receptor beta chains below all came from one sample that was sequenced in a study of T cells in Graves' hyperthyroidism and ophthalmopathy. Amplification of TCR beta CDR3 regions used RNA as the template. Primed by the HTBI set, a first-round RT-PCR was run on the TCR CDR3. TCRdb independently ran MiXCR on the multiplex PCR reads; one entry per CDR3 protein. The table lists 400,000 to 500,000 distinct CDR3 sequences, around 14% of them singletons. Sequenced sample: blood. These receptors were taken from a woman under 30 with Graves' hyperthyroidism.

To note about this clonotype: A much larger clone is a single base away; this may be a read error. This rearrangement joins TRBV19 to TRBJ2-1, with 9 bases aligning to TRBD1. The CDR3 has 18 residues. Germline V lookup: CDR1 LNHDA, CDR2 SQIVND (reference sequence). The CDR3 nucleotides read TGTACCGGTAGTTCCAAGTCGCCGGGACAGGGCTCCTACAATGAGCAGTTCTTC. It yields the protein CTGSSKSPGQGSYNEQFF.

There are a few counts of this clonotype. The chain combines TRBV5-1 with TRBJ2-1; the D gene could be TRBD1 or TRBD2 (5 bases each). The CDR3 is 16 residues long. From germline, CDR1 is SGHRS and CDR2 YFSETQ. Deletions cut 9 bases from V and 7 bases from J, with 26 bases between. DNA of the CDR3: TGCGCCACCACCACCCTCCCAGGGACCACCTTAAATGAGCAGTTCTTC. Translation: CATTTLPGTTLNEQFF.

This clonotype was detected many times. The chain is built from TRBV29-1 and TRBJ2-1, with D unresolved. The CDR3 runs to 14 residues. Trimming removed 4 bases at V and 0 bases at J, with 10 bases between. Per the germline V gene, CDR1 is SQVTM and CDR2 is ANQGSEA. The DNA of the CDR3 is TGCAGCGTTGTTGTTGATAGCTCCTACAATGAGCAGTTCTTC. Protein sequence: CSVVVDSSYNEQFF.

This clonotype was detected ten times or more. The chain links TRBV11-3 to TRBJ2-1; a possible D gene is TRBD2 (6 bases). CDR3 size: 15 residues. V dropped 2 bases and J dropped 4 bases, with 12 bases sitting between them. The V gene's germline CDR1 is SGHNT and CDR2 YENEEA. The CDR3 coding sequence is TGTGCCAGCAGCTTAAGGCAGGAGGGGTACAATGAGCAGTTCTTC. Protein product: CASSLRQEGYNEQFF.

This clonotype was observed a handful of times. V gene TRBV5-1 combines with J gene TRBJ1-6; a possible D gene is TRBD1 (6 bases). V shed 1 base and J shed 7 bases, with 15 bases lying between them. The CDR3 is 16 amino acids. Germline V CDR1 and CDR2: SGHRS, YFSETQ. For the CDR3, the DNA is TGCGCCAGCAGCTTGTCTCCCGGGGGCGAAAATTCACCCCTCCACTTT. Residues: CASSLSPGGENSPLHF.

This clonotype was observed a handful of times. This chain connects TRBV20-1 to TRBJ2-1; no reliable D call. CDR3 length: 15 residues. Germline V gene data show CDR1 as DFQATT and CDR2 as SNEGSKA (reference sequence). Trimming left V 5 bases short and J 0 bases short, with 14 bases between. The CDR3, as DNA: TGCAGTGCTCACGGCACTTGGAGCTCCTACAATGAGCAGTTCTTC. This gives the protein CSAHGTWSSYNEQFF.